A selection of T cell receptor beta chains follows, all from one sample in a study of blood T cells in healthy people across ages. TCRdb recomputed calls from the 5' RACE reads with MiXCR, one row per CDR3 protein. There are around 800,000 distinct CDR3 sequences in the sample; about 46% occur only once, and 15% to 20% lies in the top ten. The sequenced sample was blood. The source is a man at least 80 years old in good health. Each CDR3 is given with its conserved first and last residue. D genes are given only for firm matches. Clone sizes are given selectively: once, few, many, or a class where the clone is expanded.

clone_size: .; v_call: TRBV6-2/TRBV6-3; j_call: TRBJ1-2; d_call: TRBD1; cdr3_aa: CASSYGTGGPYGYTF; cdr3_nt: TGTGCCAGCAGTTACGGGACAGGGGGCCCCTATGGCTACACCTTC
clone_size: .; v_call: TRBV5-1; j_call: TRBJ2-3; d_call: .; cdr3_aa: CASSLRGSGSTDTQYF; cdr3_nt: TGCGCCAGCAGCTTGAGAGGTAGCGGAAGCACAGATACACAGTATTTT
clone_size: few; v_call: TRBV29-1; j_call: TRBJ1-3; d_call: .; cdr3_aa: CSVSQGYGNTIYF; cdr3_nt: TGCAGCGTCAGCCAGGGGTACGGAAACACCATATATTTT
clone_size: .; v_call: TRBV4-2; j_call: TRBJ2-1; d_call: TRBD1; cdr3_aa: CASSRGGTGPNEQFF; cdr3_nt: TGTGCCAGCAGCCGCGGTGGGACAGGGCCAAATGAGCAGTTCTTC
clone_size: .; v_call: TRBV19; j_call: TRBJ1-4; d_call: .; cdr3_aa: CASSTHSSTNEKLFF; cdr3_nt: TGTGCCAGTAGTACTCACAGCTCAACTAATGAAAAACTGTTTTTT
clone_size: many; v_call: TRBV12-3/TRBV12-4; j_call: TRBJ2-1; d_call: .; cdr3_aa: CASSHSKEQFF; cdr3_nt: TGTGCCAGCAGCCACAGTAAAGAGCAGTTCTTC
clone_size: few; v_call: TRBV9; j_call: TRBJ1-1; d_call: .; cdr3_aa: CASSERGNTEAFF; cdr3_nt: TGTGCCAGCAGCGAAAGGGGGAACACTGAAGCTTTCTTT
clone_size: .; v_call: TRBV15; j_call: TRBJ2-7; d_call: .; cdr3_aa: CATSRVGYEQYF; cdr3_nt: TGTGCCACCAGCAGAGTGGGATACGAGCAGTACTTC
clone_size: .; v_call: TRBV7-3; j_call: TRBJ2-5; d_call: .; cdr3_aa: CASSLTGPGEQYF; cdr3_nt: TGTGCCAGCAGCTTAACCGGGCCTGGGGAGCAGTACTTC
clone_size: .; v_call: TRBV5-5; j_call: TRBJ2-5; d_call: TRBD2; cdr3_aa: CASSPPVRGVGTQYF; cdr3_nt: TGTGCCAGCAGCCCACCAGTCCGGGGGGTCGGGACCCAGTACTTC
clone_size: .; v_call: TRBV5-1; j_call: TRBJ2-1; d_call: .; cdr3_aa: CVSSSGVGNEQFF; cdr3_nt: TGCGTCAGCAGCTCAGGGGTGGGGAATGAGCAGTTCTTC
clone_size: .; v_call: TRBV3-1; j_call: TRBJ1-5; d_call: .; cdr3_aa: CASSQTGARGPQHF; cdr3_nt: TGTGCCAGCAGCCAGACGGGGGCGCGTGGGCCCCAGCATTTT
clone_size: .; v_call: TRBV5-5; j_call: TRBJ1-4; d_call: TRBD1; cdr3_aa: CASSLEGTGSEKLFF; cdr3_nt: TGTGCCAGCAGCTTGGAGGGGACAGGGAGCGAAAAACTGTTTTTT
clone_size: .; v_call: TRBV9; j_call: TRBJ2-2; d_call: .; cdr3_aa: CASSVAHVTGELFF; cdr3_nt: TGTGCCAGCAGCGTAGCACACGTCACCGGGGAGCTGTTTTTT
clone_size: many; v_call: TRBV7-2; j_call: TRBJ2-7; d_call: .; cdr3_aa: CASSLGSHSSYEQYF; cdr3_nt: TGTGCCAGCAGCTTAGGTTCCCACAGCTCCTACGAGCAGTACTTC
clone_size: few; v_call: TRBV28; j_call: TRBJ2-5; d_call: .; cdr3_aa: CASRGENLGWETQYF; cdr3_nt: TGTGCCAGCAGGGGGGAGAATCTGGGATGGGAGACCCAGTACTTC
clone_size: few; v_call: TRBV5-6; j_call: TRBJ2-5; d_call: .; cdr3_aa: CASSFSRTWEETQYF; cdr3_nt: TGTGCCAGCAGCTTTAGTCGGACGTGGGAAGAGACCCAGTACTTC
clone_size: .; v_call: TRBV7-9; j_call: TRBJ1-5; d_call: .; cdr3_aa: CASSLDNRAGPWPQHF; cdr3_nt: TGTGCCAGCAGCTTAGACAATCGGGCAGGACCCTGGCCCCAGCATTTT
clone_size: .; v_call: TRBV7-3; j_call: TRBJ2-5; d_call: .; cdr3_aa: CASSLARRETQYF; cdr3_nt: TGCGCCAGCAGCTTGGCCCGGCGGGAGACCCAGTACTTC
clone_size: .; v_call: TRBV7-2; j_call: TRBJ2-3; d_call: .; cdr3_aa: CASSVSPAVDTQYF; cdr3_nt: TGTGCCAGCAGCGTATCACCGGCGGTAGATACGCAGTATTTT
clone_size: .; v_call: TRBV18; j_call: TRBJ2-3; d_call: .; cdr3_aa: CASSPSQGNTDTQYF; cdr3_nt: TGTGCCAGCTCACCGAGTCAGGGGAACACAGATACGCAGTATTTT
clone_size: .; v_call: TRBV7-9; j_call: TRBJ1-4; d_call: .; cdr3_aa: CVSSLETSATNEKLFF; cdr3_nt: TGTGTCAGCAGCTTAGAAACGTCGGCAACTAATGAAAAACTGTTTTTT